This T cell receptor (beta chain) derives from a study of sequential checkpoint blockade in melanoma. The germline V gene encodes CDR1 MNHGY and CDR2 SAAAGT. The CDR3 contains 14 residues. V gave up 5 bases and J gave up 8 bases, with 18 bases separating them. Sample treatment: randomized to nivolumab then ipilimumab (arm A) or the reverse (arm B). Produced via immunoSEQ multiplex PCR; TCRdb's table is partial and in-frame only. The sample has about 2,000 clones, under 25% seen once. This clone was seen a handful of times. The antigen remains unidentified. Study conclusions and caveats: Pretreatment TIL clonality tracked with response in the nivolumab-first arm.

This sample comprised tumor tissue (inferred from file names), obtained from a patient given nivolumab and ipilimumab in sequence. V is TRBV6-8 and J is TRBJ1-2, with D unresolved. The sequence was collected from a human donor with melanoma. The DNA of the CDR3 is TGTGCCAGCAGTGCCGACCACCGGTTGGGAGGCTACACCTTC. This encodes CASSADHRLGGYTF.